These 32 T cell receptor beta chains were sequenced from one sample in a study of blood T cell repertoires in COVID-19. Data came from immunoSEQ multiplex PCR; TCRdb stores just in-frame clones and leaves some out. The table records 130,000 to 150,000 clones, 75% to 85% of them present only once. Material: peripheral blood. These receptors originate from a man between 60 and 75 years old with active or convalescent COVID-19.

The chain uses TRBV28 and TRBJ2-1; 11 positions match TRBD2. This CDR3 is built from 17 residues. J was trimmed by 1 base and V by 6 bases; bases with no gene match: 8. Per the germline V gene, CDR1 is MDHEN and CDR2 is SYDVKM. Here the CDR3 reads CASRTTSGIVSYNEQFF. The CDR3 nucleotides are TGTGCCAGCAGGACGACTAGCGGGATAGTTTCCTACAATGAGCAGTTCTTC.

V is TRBV6-5 and J is TRBJ1-1; 10 bases agree with TRBD1. Looked up from germline, CDR1 is MNHEY and CDR2 is SVGAGI. The V gene end was trimmed by 6 bases and the J gene end by 5 bases; junction bases not matched to a gene: 6. CDR3 length: 14 amino acids. This CDR3 is CASRADRGVTEAFF. The CDR3 DNA follows: TGTGCCAGCAGAGCGGACAGGGGGGTGACTGAAGCTTTCTTT.

CDR3 in DNA: TGTGCCAGCAGTTCCGGGGACAGGACCCCCCAGTACTTC. As protein: CASSSGDRTPQYF. This rearrangement joins TRBV6-5 to TRBJ2-5; TRBD1 matches 8 bases. CDR1 is MNHEY and CDR2 is SVGAGI in the germline V gene. The V segment lost 4 bases and the J segment 9 bases; nucleotides outside the gene matches: 7. The CDR3 loop spans 13 amino acids.

This clone was observed a few times. The rearrangement joins TRBV3-1 (or the pseudogene TRBV3-2) to TRBJ2-7, with TRBD2 as a possible D gene (7 bases). This CDR3 has 13 residues. Trimming took 8 bases from V and 5 from J, leaving 16 bases between them. Germline V gives CDR1 LGHDT, CDR2 YNNKEL (reference sequence). The CDR3 region is CASGSRGANEQYF. For the CDR3, the DNA is TGTGCCAGCGGATCACGGGGGGCCAACGAGCAGTACTTC.

V and J are TRBV5-1 and TRBJ2-1; 8 bases match TRBD2. V gave up 7 bases and J gave up 6 bases; unmatched junction bases: 12. The germline V gene encodes CDR1 SGHRS and CDR2 YFSETQ. The CDR3 length is 15 residues. CDR3: CASGTGTRFFNEQFF. CDR3 in DNA: TGCGCCAGCGGCACGGGGACTAGATTTTTCAATGAGCAGTTCTTC.

V gene TRBV7-9 combines with J gene TRBJ2-3, with D perhaps TRBD1 (6 bases). This CDR3 is built from 16 residues. Per germline, CDR1 SEHNR and CDR2 FQNEAQ (reference sequence). V dropped 1 base and J dropped 3 bases, with 14 bases sitting between them. CDR3 sequence reads: CASSLVFGRGTDTQYF. The CDR3 nucleotides are TGTGCCAGCAGCTTAGTGTTCGGCAGGGGTACAGATACGCAGTATTTT. Looking up the rest from reference TRBV7-9 and TRBJ2-3 gives the full variable domain: DTGVSQNPRHKITKRGQNVTFRCDPISEHNRLYWYRQTLGQGPEFLTYFQNEAQLEKSRLLSDRFSAERPKGSFSTLEIQRTEQGDSAMYLCASSLVFGRGTDTQYFGPGTRLTVL.

V and J are TRBV5-1 and TRBJ1-3, with D unresolved. The V gene's germline CDR1 is SGHRS and CDR2 YFSETQ. V lost 4 bases and J lost 2, with 7 bases in between. This CDR3 comprises 13 residues. Here the CDR3 DNA reads TGCGCCAGCAGCCCCGAGGCTGGAAACACCATATATTTT. It translates to CASSPEAGNTIYF.

Of note for this clone: Other DNA sequences within the sample encode an identical CDR3. The chain links TRBV11-2 to TRBJ1-2; D ambiguous. Germline V gives CDR1 SGHAT, CDR2 FQNNGV. Trimming left V 3 bases short and J 0 bases short, with 5 bases between. The CDR3 has 13 amino acids. CDR3 coding DNA: TGTGCCAGCAGCTTGGGCGCTAACTATGGCTACACCTTC. It encodes CASSLGANYGYTF.

This clone was counted between two and nine times. V usage is TRBV9 and J usage is TRBJ2-7; D is unclear. CDR3 length equals 15 residues. Germline-derived CDR1 and CDR2 are SGDLS and YYNGEE. V gave up 0 bases and J gave up 2 bases, with 12 bases separating them. CDR3 nucleotide sequence: TGTGCCAGCAGCGTAGATGTCGGCGGTACCTACGAGCAGTACTTC. Translation gives CASSVDVGGTYEQYF.

The chain uses TRBV18 and TRBJ2-5; D perhaps matches TRBD1 (6 bases). Germline V lookup: CDR1 KGHSH, CDR2 LQKENI. Trimming pared 5 bases from V and 4 bases from J, leaving 20 bases between. The CDR3 is 16 residues long. For the CDR3, the DNA is TGTGCCAGCTCAACCAAGCCACAGGGCCAGGGAGAGACCCAGTACTTC. It codes for CASSTKPQGQGETQYF. The full variable domain, with the rest looked up from reference TRBV18 and TRBJ2-5, is NAGVMQNPRHLVRRRGQEARLRCSPMKGHSHVYWYRQLPEEGLKFMVYLQKENIIDESGMPKERFSAEFPKEGPSILRIQQVVRGDSAAYFCASSTKPQGQGETQYFGPGTRLLVL.

V and J are TRBV5-1 and TRBJ1-1; D unresolved. This CDR3 has 14 amino acids. Trimming stripped 0 bases from V and 6 bases from J, with 12 bases between. Per germline, CDR1 SGHRS and CDR2 YFSETQ. As DNA, the CDR3 is TGCGCCAGCAGCTTGGCCGGGAGCGGCGCTGAAGCTTTCTTT. This translates into CASSLAGSGAEAFF.

The chain combines TRBV7-3 with TRBJ2-2; TRBD2 matches 8 bases. In germline, CDR1 is SGHTA, CDR2 FQGTGA. CDR3 size: 14 residues. With 8 bases clipped from V and 2 bases from J, the junction kept 4 bases outside the gene matches. CDR3 loop: CASGRTSNTGELFF. As DNA, the CDR3 is TGTGCCAGCGGAAGGACTAGCAACACCGGGGAGCTGTTTTTT.

This clone turned up a few times. The chain combines TRBV10-3 with TRBJ1-3; no reliable D call. The germline gives CDR1 ENHRY, CDR2 SYGVKD. The CDR3 consists of 12 residues. Between the trimmed V and J ends, which lost 10 bases and 0 bases, there was a span of 7 bases. The CDR3 DNA is TGTGCCACCGAGGTCTCTGGAAACACCATATATTTT. It codes for CATEVSGNTIYF.

The chain uses TRBV27 and TRBJ1-2, with 7 bases that match TRBD1. This CDR3 region has 19 residues. Looked up from germline, CDR1 is MNHEY and CDR2 is SMNVEV (reference sequence). The V gene end was trimmed by 0 bases and the J gene end by 1 base; junction bases not matched to a gene: 14. The CDR3 here is CASSLSPLKDRRLNYGYTF. In DNA form, the CDR3 reads TGTGCCAGCAGTTTATCACCCTTGAAGGACAGGAGGCTTAACTATGGCTACACCTTC.

This sequence joins TRBV6-5 and TRBJ2-7; TRBD2 might be the D (5 bases). The CDR3 totals 14 residues. V was cut by 2 bases and J by 4 bases, with 12 bases left in between. The germline V gene encodes CDR1 MNHEY and CDR2 SVGAGI. CDR3 sequence: CASSYVGAAYEQYF. CDR3 nucleotides: TGTGCCAGCAGTTACGTTGGAGCGGCGTACGAGCAGTACTTC.

The chain couples TRBV11-3 to TRBJ2-7, with 7 positions matching TRBD1. The CDR3 is made up of 13 amino acids. CDR1 is SGHNT and CDR2 is YENEEA in the germline V gene. With 5 bases clipped from V and 6 bases from J, the junction kept 7 bases outside the gene matches. The chain's CDR3 is CASSQNRGGEQYF. The CDR3 bases are TGTGCCAGCAGCCAGAACAGGGGTGGCGAGCAGTACTTC.

The chain couples TRBV4-3 to TRBJ1-5, with TRBD1 matching 7 bases. The CDR3 is 16 amino acids. Germline trimming cut 1 base from V and 2 bases from J; bases unmatched to any gene: 5. In germline, CDR1 is LGHNA, CDR2 YSLEER. CDR3 DNA: TGCGCCAGCAGCCAAGGAGGGGGCAGAGGCAATCAGCCCCAGCATTTT. Its protein is CASSQGGGRGNQPQHF.

The CDR3, as DNA: TGTGCCAGCAGGCTTACAGGGACCACTGAAGCTTTCTTT. Protein: CASRLTGTTEAFF. The V call is TRBV5-8, the J call TRBJ1-1; weak D call: TRBD1 (6 bases). This CDR3 spans 13 amino acids. Germline V lookup: CDR1 SGHTS, CDR2 YDEGEE. V lost 5 bases and J lost 4, with 12 bases in between.

This clone came up a few times. The CDR3 DNA sequence: TGCAGCGTTGAAAGAGGAGGGAAAGGTTATGGCTACACCTTC. Residues: CSVERGGKGYGYTF. The V gene is TRBV29-1, the J gene TRBJ1-2; D gene unclear. V was pared by 2 bases and J by 5 bases, with 15 bases between. The length of the CDR3 is 14 residues. The germline V gene has CDR1 SQVTM and CDR2 ANQGSEA.

Here the CDR3 DNA reads TGTGCCAGCAGCCCACTGCGGGCAGCCTACAATGAGCAGTTCTTC. Translated: CASSPLRAAYNEQFF. This chain joins TRBV7-2 and TRBJ2-1; a possible D gene is TRBD2 (5 bases). V was shortened by 5 bases and J by 2 bases, with 13 bases between the two germline ends. Germline V gives CDR1 SGHTA, CDR2 FQGNSA. This CDR3 region has 15 residues.

The V gene is TRBV7-9, the J gene TRBJ2-5; 9 bases are a match to TRBD2. Losses at the gene ends were 6 bases for V and 5 bases for J; bases not matched to a gene: 7. This CDR3 is 14 amino acids long. Looked up from germline, CDR1 is SEHNR and CDR2 is FQNEAQ (reference sequence). The DNA for the CDR3 is TGTGCCAGCAGTCGCTCCGGGACTAGCGAGACCCAGTACTTC. Translation: CASSRSGTSETQYF.

The chain couples TRBV3-1 (or the pseudogene TRBV3-2) to TRBJ1-4; 7 bases match TRBD1. There are 14 residues in the CDR3. Losses at the gene ends were 4 bases for V and 7 bases for J; bases not matched to a gene: 6. Germline-derived CDR1 and CDR2 are LGHDT and YNNKEL (reference sequence). CDR3 in DNA: TGTGCCAGCAGCCGCGGGGACAGTGGTGAAAAACTGTTTTTT. It specifies CASSRGDSGEKLFF.

The J gene is TRBJ1-5, the V gene TRBV28; D call uncertain. The germline CDR1 and CDR2 sequences are MDHEN and SYDVKM. The CDR3 extends over 18 amino acids. V lost 3 bases, J lost 0 bases, and 18 bases lay in between. The CDR3 here is CASSFGPFGIYSNQPQHF. In DNA, the CDR3 is TGTGCCAGCAGTTTCGGGCCATTCGGGATCTATAGCAATCAGCCCCAGCATTTT.

J is TRBJ2-2 and V is TRBV6-5, with TRBD1 identical over 7 bases. J was trimmed by 3 bases and V by 9 bases; bases with no gene match: 10. This CDR3 has 15 amino acids. Germline V CDR1 and CDR2: MNHEY, SVGAGI. CDR3 coding DNA: TGTGCCAGTACTGAGATGACAGGGCACACCGGGGAGCTGTTTTTT. The encoded protein is CASTEMTGHTGELFF.

This chain connects TRBV11-3 to TRBJ1-1; the D gene is possibly TRBD1 (5 bases). The V gene lost 5 bases and the J gene lost 4 bases, with 14 bases spanning the gap. Germline assignment: CDR1 SGHNT and CDR2 YENEEA. The CDR3 runs to 14 residues. This chain's CDR3 is CASSPGGVSTEAFF. For the CDR3, the DNA is TGTGCCAGCAGCCCTGGGGGGGTATCCACTGAAGCTTTCTTT.

CDR3 region: CASSSGLGTGIGYTF. The CDR3 DNA reads TGTGCCAGCAGTTCCGGCCTGGGGACAGGAATTGGGTACACCTTC. The V call is TRBV6-2 or TRBV6-3, the J call TRBJ1-2; 8 nucleotides align to TRBD1. Germline values: CDR1 MNHEY, CDR2 SVGEGT. CDR3 size: 15 residues. After removal of 4 bases from V and 11 bases from J, the junction contained 15 bases not matched to a gene.

The chain couples TRBV19 to TRBJ2-5; perhaps TRBD1 as D (6 bases). The CDR3 runs 13 residues. Germline V gives CDR1 LNHDA, CDR2 SQIVND (reference sequence). V shed 10 bases and J shed 5 bases, with 17 bases lying between them. The CDR3 reads CATSPTGTETQYF. The CDR3 nucleotides read TGTGCCACCTCACCCACAGGGACGGAGACCCAGTACTTC.

This CDR3 reads CASSRGQGNGNTEAFF. Here the CDR3 DNA reads TGTGCCAGTAGTAGGGGGCAGGGAAACGGGAACACTGAAGCTTTCTTT. The rearrangement uses TRBV19 and TRBJ1-1; a possible D gene is TRBD1 (6 bases). The CDR3 extends over 16 amino acids. Looked up from germline, CDR1 is LNHDA and CDR2 is SQIVND (reference sequence). Trimming took off 4 bases at V and 1 base at J, with 16 bases between the two ends.

The V gene is TRBV7-2, the J gene TRBJ2-7; TRBD2 might be the D (6 bases). Trimming stripped 2 bases from V and 2 bases from J, with 10 bases between. Germline values: CDR1 SGHTA, CDR2 FQGNSA. The CDR3 is 14 amino acids. In nucleotides, the CDR3 is TGTGCCAGCAGCTTATCGTCGGGAGCCTACGAGCAGTACTTC. Protein sequence: CASSLSSGAYEQYF.

The chain links TRBV2 to TRBJ2-7, with 11 bases matching TRBD2. Trimming took 0 bases from V and 2 from J; bases not matched to a gene: 9. CDR1 SNHLY and CDR2 FYNNEI come from the germline V gene. There are 18 residues in the CDR3. CDR3 nucleotides: TGTGCCAGCAGTGAAGCTACTAGCGGGAGAACTTGGGCCTACGAGCAGTACTTC. Translated: CASSEATSGRTWAYEQYF.

V and J are TRBV7-8 and TRBJ1-2, with 9 bases aligning to TRBD1. The ends lost 4 bases at V and 1 base at J; junction bases unmatched: 10. Germline V gene sequence: CDR1 SGHVS, CDR2 FQNEAQ. The CDR3 has 17 amino acids. CDR3 coding DNA: TGTGCCAGCAGCTCCCCGACAGGGGGAGGATATAACTATGGCTACACCTTC. Its protein is CASSSPTGGGYNYGYTF.

This clone was picked up one time. The chain has TRBV15 and TRBJ1-4, with D maybe TRBD1 (5 bases). The CDR3 is made up of 16 amino acids. The germline CDR1 and CDR2 sequences are LNHNV and YYDKDF (reference sequence). V was trimmed by 6 bases and J by 3 bases, leaving 17 bases between them. CDR3 in amino acids: CATSPREVRPNEKLFF. CDR3 bases: TGTGCCACCAGTCCCAGGGAAGTGAGACCTAATGAAAAACTGTTTTTT.